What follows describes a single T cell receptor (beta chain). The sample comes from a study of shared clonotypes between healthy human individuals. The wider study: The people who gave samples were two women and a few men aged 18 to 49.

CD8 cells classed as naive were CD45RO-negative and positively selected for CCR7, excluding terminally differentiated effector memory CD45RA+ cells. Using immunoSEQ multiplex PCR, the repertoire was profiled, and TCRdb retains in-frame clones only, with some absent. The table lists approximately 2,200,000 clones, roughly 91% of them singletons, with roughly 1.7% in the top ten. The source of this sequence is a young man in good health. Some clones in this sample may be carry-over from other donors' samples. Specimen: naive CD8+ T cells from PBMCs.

CDR3 bases: TGCGCCAGCAGCCAGAGGGCGGGGGACGGCGAGCAGTACTTC. Translation: CASSQRAGDGEQYF. The V call is TRBV4-1, the J call TRBJ2-7, with 7 bases identical to TRBD2. The germline CDR1 and CDR2 sequences are MGHRA and YSYEKL. Trimming at V came to 3 bases and at J to 6 bases, leaving 8 bases not matched to a gene. CDR3 length equals 14 residues.